This paragraph reports one T cell receptor (beta chain). In Seattle, patients joined the study during active infection and were tracked longitudinally. The sample belongs to a study of blood T cell repertoires in COVID-19. Study details: Sites in the United States, Italy and Spain provided acute and convalescent COVID-19 samples.

Per the authors' pipeline: Amplification with reference gene primers provided the estimates of nucleated cell counts. TCRdb keeps only in-frame clones here, not all; method: immunoSEQ multiplex PCR. The DNA was the basis for D and trimming; V, J and clone size are from that table. The sample contains about 250,000 clones, about 84% of which appear only once. Trimming left V 1 base short and J 7 bases short, with 16 bases between. The CDR3 is 15 residues long. Germline loops: CDR1 LGHDT, CDR2 YNNKEL (reference sequence). The sequence was obtained from an elderly woman with COVID-19, enrolled during active disease. V usage is TRBV3-1 (or the pseudogene TRBV3-2) and J usage is TRBJ1-2, with TRBD1 as a possible D gene (6 bases). The sample was peripheral blood. The CDR3 reads CASSQAQGLNIGYTF. Written as DNA, the CDR3 is TGTGCCAGCAGCCAAGCCCAGGGGTTAAATATTGGCTACACCTTC.